This TCR beta chain was found in a study of monozygotic twins with inflammatory bowel disease. One entry per CDR3 protein, without DNA, is what TCRdb gives after re-calling the 5' RACE reads. The listing contains fewer than 350,000 distinct CDR3 sequences. Blood (around 2.4 ml) was collected from every donor individually. The template was total RNA from whole blood, with no T cell sorting. Study-wide points: TCRbeta inverse Simpson diversity was decreased in IBD patients versus healthy co-twins. Patients received differing immunosuppressive treatments, which may have added variability to their repertoires.

Notes on this clonotype: The target antigen is unknown.

Source material: blood. The source is a human donor with ulcerative colitis or Crohn's disease, or a healthy co-twin of an affected twin (not recorded which).

CDR3 in amino acids: CASSSGQGARVTEAFF. V and J are TRBV27 and TRBJ1-1; with no DNA, the TCRdb D assignment of TRBD1 cannot be verified. CDR1 is MNHEY and CDR2 is SMNVEV in the germline V gene (reference sequence). The CDR3 is 16 residues long.